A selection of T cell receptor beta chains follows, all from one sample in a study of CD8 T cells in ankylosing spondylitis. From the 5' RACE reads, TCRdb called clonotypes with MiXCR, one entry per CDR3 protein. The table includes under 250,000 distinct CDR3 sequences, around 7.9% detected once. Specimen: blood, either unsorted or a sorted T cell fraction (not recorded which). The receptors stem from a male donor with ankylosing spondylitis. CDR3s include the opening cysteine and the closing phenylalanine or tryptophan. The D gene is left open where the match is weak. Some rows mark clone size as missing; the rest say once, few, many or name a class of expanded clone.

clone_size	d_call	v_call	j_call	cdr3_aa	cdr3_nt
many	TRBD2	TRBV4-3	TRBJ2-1	CASSQDRPGLAGIGEQFF	TGCGCCAGCAGCCAAGACAGGCCGGGACTAGCGGGGATAGGTGAGCAGTTCTTC
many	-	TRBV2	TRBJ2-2	CASGGRRDGELFF	TGTGCCAGCGGGGGTAGGAGGGACGGGGAGCTGTTTTTT
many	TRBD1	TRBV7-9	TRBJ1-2	CASTPWDRGGYTF	TGTGCCAGCACTCCCTGGGACAGGGGTGGCTACACCTTC
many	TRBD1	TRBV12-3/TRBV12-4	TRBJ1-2	CASRGDSRGYTF	TGTGCCAGCAGGGGGGACAGTCGTGGCTACACCTTC
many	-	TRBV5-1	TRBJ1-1	CASSLAGTPEAFF	TGCGCCAGCAGCTTGGCCGGGACACCAGAAGCTTTCTTT
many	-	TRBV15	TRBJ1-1	CATSRDQGGGTEAFF	TGTGCCACCAGCAGAGATCAAGGAGGGGGAACTGAAGCTTTCTTT
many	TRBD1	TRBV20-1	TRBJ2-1	CSATHADRGDNEQFF	TGCAGTGCTACGCACGCGGACAGGGGCGACAATGAGCAGTTCTTC
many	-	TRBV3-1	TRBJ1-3	CASSQEPGLGNTIYF	TGTGCCAGCAGCCAAGAACCAGGGCTAGGAAACACCATATATTTT
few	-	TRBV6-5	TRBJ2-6	CASSLVGGANVLTF	TGTGCCAGCAGTTTGGTGGGTGGGGCCAACGTCCTGACTTTC
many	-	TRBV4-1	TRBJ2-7	CASSQEVPGPHYEQYF	TGCGCCAGCAGCCAAGAGGTCCCAGGCCCCCATTACGAGCAGTACTTC
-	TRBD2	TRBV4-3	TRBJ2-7	CASRTGIAGALYEQYF	TGCGCCAGCAGGACCGGAATAGCGGGAGCCCTCTACGAGCAGTACTTC
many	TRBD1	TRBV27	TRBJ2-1	CASSLLVGTGGNEQFF	TGTGCCAGCAGTTTATTGGTCGGAACAGGGGGCAATGAGCAGTTCTTC
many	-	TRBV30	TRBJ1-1	CAWIRLGEAFF	TGTGCCTGGATCCGGCTGGGTGAAGCTTTCTTT
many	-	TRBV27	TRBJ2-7	CASSWLNTGTYEQYF	TGTGCCAGCAGTTGGCTTAACACCGGGACATACGAGCAGTACTTC
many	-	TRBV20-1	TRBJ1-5	CSASAGLGQPQHF	TGCAGTGCTAGTGCCGGGCTTGGGCAGCCCCAGCATTTT
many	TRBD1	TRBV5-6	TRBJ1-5	CASSSGTGVMPQHF	TGTGCCAGCAGCTCTGGGACAGGGGTTATGCCCCAGCATTTT
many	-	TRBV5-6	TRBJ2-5	CASRTGWGYQETQYF	TGTGCCAGCAGGACAGGTTGGGGGTACCAAGAGACCCAGTACTTC
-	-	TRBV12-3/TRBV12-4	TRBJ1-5	CASSYVGNNQPQHF	TGTGCCAGCAGTTACGTGGGGAACAATCAGCCCCAGCATTTT
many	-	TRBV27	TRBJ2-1	CASSLEWGGTYNEQFF	TGTGCCAGCAGTTTAGAGTGGGGCGGGACCTACAATGAGCAGTTCTTC
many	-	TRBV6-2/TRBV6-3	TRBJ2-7	CASSPGLFEQYF	TGTGCCAGCAGTCCCGGACTATTCGAGCAGTACTTC
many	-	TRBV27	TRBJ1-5	CASSFSPGGTRGQPQHF	TGTGCCAGCAGTTTTTCTCCAGGAGGGACCAGGGGTCAGCCCCAGCATTTT
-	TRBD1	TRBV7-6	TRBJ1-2	CASSAGQGNGYTF	TGTGCCAGCAGCGCGGGACAGGGGAATGGCTACACCTTC
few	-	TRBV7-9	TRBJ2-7	CASSPPTGPAWEQYF	TGTGCCAGCAGCCCCCCAACGGGCCCCGCGTGGGAGCAGTACTTC
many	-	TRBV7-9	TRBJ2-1	CASVGSGGSYNEQFF	TGTGCCAGCGTCGGTTCGGGCGGCTCCTACAATGAGCAGTTCTTC
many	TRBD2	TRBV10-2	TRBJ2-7	CASRGLAGTYEQYF	TGCGCCAGCAGGGGACTAGCGGGAACCTACGAGCAGTACTTC
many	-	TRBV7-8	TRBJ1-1	CASSLERAGRPEAFF	TGTGCCAGCAGCTTAGAACGTGCTGGGAGACCTGAAGCTTTCTTT
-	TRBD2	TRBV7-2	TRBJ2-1	CASSRLLAGVYNEQFF	TGTGCCAGCAGCCGACTACTAGCGGGGGTGTACAATGAGCAGTTCTTC
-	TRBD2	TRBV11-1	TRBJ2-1	CASSLRAGGYNEQFF	TGTGCCAGCAGCTTAAGAGCGGGGGGGTACAATGAGCAGTTCTTC
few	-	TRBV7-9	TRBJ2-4	CASSLAPGSAKNIQYF	TGTGCCAGCAGCTTAGCCCCGGGGTCAGCCAAAAACATTCAGTACTTC